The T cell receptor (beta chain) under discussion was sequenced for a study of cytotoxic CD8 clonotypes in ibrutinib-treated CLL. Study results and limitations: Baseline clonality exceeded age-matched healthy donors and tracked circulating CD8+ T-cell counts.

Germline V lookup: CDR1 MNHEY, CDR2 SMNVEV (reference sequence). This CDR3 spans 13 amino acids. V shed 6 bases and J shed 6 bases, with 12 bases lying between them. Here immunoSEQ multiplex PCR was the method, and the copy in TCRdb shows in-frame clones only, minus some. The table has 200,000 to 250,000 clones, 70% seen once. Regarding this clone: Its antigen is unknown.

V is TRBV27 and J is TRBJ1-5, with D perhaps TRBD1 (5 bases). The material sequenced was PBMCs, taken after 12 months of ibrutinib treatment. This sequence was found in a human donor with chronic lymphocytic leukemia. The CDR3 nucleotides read TGTGCCAGCAGCCACCCAGGGACTCAGCCCCAGCATTTT. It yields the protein CASSHPGTQPQHF.